A single T cell receptor (beta chain) is shown here with its context. These data come from a study of blood T cell repertoires in COVID-19. How the authors handled the data: Amplifying reference gene primers gave estimates of nucleated cell counts. The assay was immunoSEQ multiplex PCR, and TCRdb's table has in-frame clones only and misses some. V, J and clone size were drawn from that table, and D and trimming were deduced from the DNA. The sample shows around 120,000 clones, 70% to 80% of them seen only once. The CDR3 spans 13 residues. Germline V lookup: CDR1 SGHVS, CDR2 FNYEAQ. With 1 base removed from V and 3 bases from J, the gap between germline ends came to 7 bases.

This clonotype was sampled from a woman aged 80 or older with acute or convalescent COVID-19. This chain connects TRBV7-6 to TRBJ2-7; D is unclear. The material sequenced was peripheral blood. CDR3 protein: CASSLDPNYEQYF. The CDR3 DNA reads as TGTGCCAGCAGCTTAGATCCTAACTACGAGCAGTACTTC.